The TCR beta chain under discussion was sequenced for a study of cytomegalovirus exposure and HLA in healthy donors (dated by TCRdb to about 2017). Concerning the study at large: According to an earlier analysis of 550 to 700 of the donors, roughly 180 million T cells yielded 90 million to 130 million unique TCR beta sequences and 276 Gb of sequence data. About 300 gigabases of sequencing data and 80 million or so unique TCR sequences were included in an early release covering 550 to 650 HLA-typed donors. Of the 398 genotyped donors, about 80% fell in the genetic ancestry cluster associated with self-reported Caucasian donors. The study was designed to test whether signatures of past pathogen exposure could be identified by cataloging public T cell receptors. The T cell repertoires of several hundred subjects were profiled by immunosequencing and related to cytomegalovirus serostatus. Along with the roughly 670-subject first cohort, a separate validation cohort of over 90 different subjects was used. The study combined high-throughput TCR immunosequencing, statistical association of individual TCRs with disease status, and machine learning to predict cytomegalovirus infection status. A later analysis re-analyzed previously published TCR beta repertoires from 660 or so donors and added high-resolution HLA genotyping to study TCR occurrence patterns. Rather than drawing on any new phenotypic data, the later analysis identified candidate immune exposures from TCR beta sequences and the way those sequences occurred across donors. An earlier analysis of 500 to 650 of the donors applied high-throughput TCR beta sequencing to assess whether each TCR beta V gene segment acted as functional or pseudogenic. Donor age, sex, ethnicity and CMV serostatus were compiled together with the repertoire data. A later genetic analysis took genome-wide SNP genotypes for about three fifths of the 666 donors and used that subset as a discovery cohort. All discovery cohort repertoires had been generated on a single sequencing platform. HLA typing included class I and class II loci at four-digit resolution. The number of typed donors differed by locus: about 629-640 for A, B, C, DRB1 and DQB1; 500 to 550 for DQA1; fewer than 610 for DPA1; and some 450 for DPB1. Roughly 5 DR-DQ haplotypes were handled as single units for association and clustering because linkage in the cohort was strong. Among some 400 genotyped donors of the cohort, an average of approximately 220,000 unique TCR beta nucleotide sequences was sequenced per donor, of which about 18% were non-productive.

CDR3 length: 16 amino acids, cysteine to phenylalanine. The sequence is cut down to CDR3 DNA, 48 bases in frame from base 1. As encoded in the germline V gene (reference sequence), CDR1 is LNHDA while CDR2 is SQIVND. Trimming removed 2 bases from V and 0 bases from J, leaving 11 bases between the germline ends. Note on this clone: Which antigen it targets is not known. No clone much larger than this one lies a single base away; base qualities are absent.

Library method: the immunoSEQ multiplex PCR assay. The multiplex PCR relied on a mix of 60 forward primers for TCR Vbeta segments and 13 reverse primers for TCR Jbeta segments. The CDR3 region of rearranged TCR beta genes was amplified from genomic DNA by a multiplex PCR assay. On the Illumina HiSeq System, the amplified TCR beta libraries were sequenced as 87-base-pair reads. As for how the authors treated the data: A later analysis tallied around 80 million unique TCR beta chains across the 666 repertoires, and approximately 12 million of those chains were shared by two or more donors. To remove PCR and sequencing errors, raw reads were error-corrected and collapsed into unique sequences using a nearest-neighbor algorithm that merged closely related sequences. Alignment of CDR3 sequences to IMGT reference sequences was used to assign V, D and J gene segments. For a sequence to be retained, a match of at least six nucleotides was required to both a V gene segment and a J gene segment. A rearrangement counted as productive if the CDR3 had no stop codons and remained in frame with V and J, and every other rearrangement counted as non-productive. CDR3 was defined by IMGT convention, running from the second conserved V-encoded cysteine to the conserved J-encoded phenylalanine. The earlier analysis of 500 to 750 of the donors excluded any sequence lacking an unambiguous match to a single V gene segment. An earlier analysis of about 600 of the donors called V segments functional above 56.7% productive rearrangements and segregating when the between-donor standard deviation exceeded 5%. A statistical classification framework was built to diagnose cytomegalovirus status from the catalog of TCR beta chain sequences. In a later analysis, V and J genes were assigned by comparing TCR nucleotide sequences against IMGT/GENE-DB human TR gene sequences. In a later analysis, CDR3 sequences and most-parsimonious VDJ recombination scenarios were assigned using the TCRdist pipeline. In a later analysis, every TCR beta chain was defined by the combination of its CDR3 amino acid sequence and its V-gene family, and reads without a unique V-gene family were dropped. A later analysis removed 550 to 650 highly shared, low-generation-probability nucleotide sequences to deal with suspected cross-contamination and a sequencing artifact. For each public chain, a later analysis derived a clonal expansion index from normalized ranks of inferred template counts within each repertoire. In a later analysis, generation probabilities were computed with a VDJ recombination model fitted to out-of-frame rearrangements, and the resulting probabilities were checked against IGoR. A later analysis scored TCR-TCR, TCR-HLA and TCR-CMV co-occurrence with hypergeometric tests, applying a repertoire-size bias correction to TCR pairs. False discovery rates were estimated in a later analysis by permuting HLA or CMV assignments 20 times. In a later analysis, co-occurring TCRs were grouped using DBSCAN, and TCRdist sequence similarity was added for clustering within HLA-allele-positive subsets. Repertoires with fewer than 30,000 or more than 120,000 public chains were left out of co-occurrence clustering, as were about 5 repertoires with anomalous nucleotide sharing. TCRdb carries this immuneACCESS record with in-frame sequences only. Its versions omit some clonotypes, under half of them owing to an unresolved V gene in the studies checked, with the rest unexplained. V and J calls plus clone size are reproduced from that table; the DNA served to infer D and trimming. This sample is represented by about 160,000 clones; roughly 80% of them were singletons. The ten largest clones take up 2.5% to 3.5% of the sample.

In total, about 650 healthy bone marrow donors made up the cohort. All cohort members were sampled while nominally healthy, although unrecorded immune exposures were likely present. The donor tested CMV seronegative and was one of the 352 seronegative cohort members. Each donor provided a peripheral blood sample, and peripheral blood mononuclear cells were used for TCR beta sequencing. The Qiagen DNeasy Blood Extraction Kit was used to extract genomic DNA from the blood cell samples. What the research found in general, with its limitations: Presence/absence analyses assumed roughly uniform sequencing depth across donors, an assumption that may not hold. The earlier analysis of some 540 of the donors excluded around 17 rarely observed V segments, including chromosome 9 orphons, because counts were too low. V-gene and J-gene trimming of TCR beta chains was associated with a missense DCLRE1C variant in a later genetic analysis, and the association was replicated in an independent cohort. When HLA alleles, especially DR and DQ, strongly co-occurred, attributing TCR associations to individual alleles was difficult. Most TCR sequences were seen in very few donors, while some public TCRs were found in many individuals. A further reported finding was that TCR beta sequences accurately predicted the HLA-A and HLA-B alleles for most subjects in the first cohort. An earlier analysis of approximately 530 of the donors showed that most TCR beta V segments appeared in productive rearrangements either about 87% or about 30% of the time, which broadly matched IMGT annotations. Correlated functional status among segregating V segments might be attributable to linkage disequilibrium, but an unknown experimental factor could not be ruled out. Compared with equally common non-associated chains, HLA-associated TCR beta chains in a later analysis were more clonally expanded and had lower generation probabilities. According to the authors, the approach could potentially be generalized to other disease states and immunological phenotypes. In a later genetic analysis, fewer N-insertions in productive TCRs were reported among donors in an Asian-associated ancestry cluster than the approximately 710-donor mean. Some IMGT-functional V segments, including TRBV6-2 and TRBV6-3, could not be told apart with the 87-base-pair reads, so those segments were excluded. At a false discovery rate of 0.05, a later analysis linked fewer than 20,000 TCR beta sequences to specific HLA alleles. This cohort had only TCR beta chains sequenced, and the lack of alpha or paired-chain data limited which features could be detected. A later analysis found that most CMV-associated TCR beta chains appeared HLA-restricted, with HLA associations seemingly driven largely by CMV exposure. According to a later analysis, parvovirus B19, influenza, CMV and Epstein-Barr virus appeared linked to several top co-occurrence clusters. For the cohort, immune exposure information was limited to CMV serostatus. Because some donors lacked HLA typing at each locus, the association tests relied only on the typed subset. The sequencing pipeline was judged likely to have produced a cluster of highly shared sequence variants as a technical artifact. The study listed 150 to 200 TCR beta chains as associated with cytomegalovirus. A later analysis found that TCR association rates varied across HLA loci, with DRB1 alleles showing the most associated TCRs and HLA-C alleles the fewest. Cytomegalovirus status was reported to be diagnosed by the classifier with high specificity and sensitivity in both the original and validation cohorts. A few of the identified cytomegalovirus-associated TCR beta chains were confirmed in vitro to be specific for cytomegalovirus antigens.

The sequence links TRBV19 to TRBJ1-3; a tentative D match to TRBD1 spans 5 bases. The source is a woman aged 40 to 50 in good health and CMV-seronegative. What was sequenced was PBMCs. The encoded CDR3 is CASSISLGGSGNTIYF. The bases are TGTGCCAGTAGTATATCTTTGGGGGGCTCTGGAAACACCATATATTTT.